The clone carrying this TCR beta chain was counted many times. The CDR3 is 14 residues long. Germline assignment: CDR1 LNHDA and CDR2 SQIVND (reference sequence). V shed 1 base and J shed 0 bases, with 4 bases lying between them. Time point specified: newly diagnosed GD, antithyroid drugs for less than 3 months. PBMC-extracted RNA yielded the TCR library. This sample stems from a study of regulatory T cells in long-lasting Graves disease. Library construction for TCR beta used iRepertoire HTBI primers and Arm-PCR of CDR3 regions. TCRdb passed the multiplex PCR reads through MiXCR, listing each CDR3 protein once. The sample lists roughly 560,000 distinct CDR3 sequences; about 12% were seen once. These data also formed part of another study, on T cells in Graves' hyperthyroidism and ophthalmopathy.

This TCR derives from a woman aged 25 to 39 with Graves disease. This rearrangement joins TRBV19 to TRBJ2-1; no reliable D call. The sample in question was peripheral blood mononuclear cells (PBMCs), obtained at new diagnosis, from a patient treated with antithyroid drugs. The CDR3 protein is CASSIASSYNEQFF. The CDR3 DNA reads TGTGCCAGTAGTATAGCAAGCTCCTACAATGAGCAGTTCTTC.